What follows describes a single T cell receptor beta chain. Its target is not known. Study-wide results and caveats: Tumor-infiltrating Treg TCR alpha and beta sequences overlapped most with tumor naive CD4+ T cells, then blood naive. Tumor memory CD4+ T cell TCR gene usage was found to cluster with blood and lymph node memory CD4+ cells and with lymph node naive CD4+ cells.

The CDR3 extends over 12 amino acids. The germline gives CDR1 DFQATT, CDR2 SNEGSKA (reference sequence). Trimming shortened V by 5 bases and J by 4 bases, and 11 bases separated the two germline ends. Constant-region reverse primers amplified full-length variable regions, followed by semi-nested Nested Universal Primer A PCR. Each CDR3 protein is one row after TCRdb ran MiXCR on the 5' RACE reads. The data contain some 62,000 distinct CDR3 sequences, around 30% of them singletons. Sequencing was performed on tumor-infiltrating naive CD4+ T cells sorted from the breast tumor. This sample's subset: naive CD4+ T cells, CD4+CD45RA+CD25-. This sequence joins TRBV20-1 and TRBJ2-5; the D is unclear. This sequence originates from a female donor with breast cancer. Here the CDR3 reads CSADAYRETQYF. CDR3 coding DNA: TGCAGTGCTGACGCCTATAGAGAGACCCAGTACTTC.